Following are 14 T cell receptor beta chains from one sample sequenced in a study of metastatic and nonmetastatic thyroid tumors. TCRdb reprocessed the PCR reads via MiXCR. The sample comprises about 9,900 clones, around 9.9% of which are singletons, and around 7.1% rests with the top ten. Each patient came to thyroid surgery without any prior treatment (of any kind). Material for sequencing was tumor tissue. These TCRs come from a female donor with papillary thyroid cancer or a benign thyroid nodule (not recorded which). Some clones in this sample may be carry-over from other donors' samples.

This chain links TRBV27 with TRBJ2-1; D could derive from TRBD1 or TRBD2 (5 bases each). CDR1 is MNHEY, CDR2 SMNVEV, per germline (reference sequence). Trimming removed 2 bases from V and 7 bases from J, with 15 bases in between. This CDR3 comprises 15 residues. The CDR3 DNA reads as TGTGCCAGCAGTTTAAACGGGGACCCCGGGAATGAGCAGTTCTTC. Translation: CASSLNGDPGNEQFF.

This clone was seen at least ten times. The chain employs TRBV7-9 and TRBJ1-1; no firm D call. Trimming took off 5 bases at V and 9 bases at J, with 13 bases between the two ends. Germline values: CDR1 SEHNR, CDR2 FQNEAQ (reference sequence). CDR3 length equals 12 residues. CDR3 DNA: TGTGCCAGCAGCCCAGGCTTTTTTCAAGCTTTCTTT. Translation: CASSPGFFQAFF.

This clone was detected ten times or more. The V gene is TRBV11-1, the J gene TRBJ2-2, with a possible D match to TRBD1 (5 bases). The CDR3 sequence is 16 residues long. Trimming pared 5 bases from V and 3 bases from J, leaving 16 bases between. Germline values: CDR1 SGHAT, CDR2 FQDESV (reference sequence). The CDR3 bases are TGTGCCAGCAGCCCCACCCAGGGCCCTGACACCGGGGAGCTGTTTTTT. Protein product: CASSPTQGPDTGELFF.

There are a few counts of this clone. The J gene is TRBJ1-6, the V gene TRBV28; D gene uncertain. The V gene lost 4 bases and the J gene lost 7 bases, with 11 bases spanning the gap. CDR3 size: 14 residues. Germline CDR1 is MDHEN and CDR2 is SYDVKM. CDR3 in amino acids: CASSSPCVNSPLHF. The CDR3 DNA follows: TGTGCCAGCAGTTCCCCATGTGTCAATTCACCCCTCCACTTT.

The chain is built from TRBV11-2 and TRBJ2-2; D not certain. The germline V gene has CDR1 SGHAT and CDR2 FQNNGV. V lost 5 bases and J lost 3, with 10 bases in between. The CDR3 is 14 residues long. CDR3: CASSKTSYTGELFF. CDR3 nucleotide sequence: TGTGCCAGCAGCAAAACCAGCTACACCGGGGAGCTGTTTTTT.

The chain has TRBV30 and TRBJ2-7; 9 nucleotides match TRBD2. Germline V gene sequence: CDR1 GTSNPN, CDR2 SVGIG (reference sequence). The CDR3 runs to 13 residues. V shed 3 bases and J 4 bases; nucleotides not matched to a gene: 4. CDR3 sequence reads: CAWREREAYEQYF. In nucleotides, the CDR3 is TGTGCCTGGAGAGAGCGGGAGGCATACGAGCAGTACTTC.

This clone has only a few counts. CDR3 sequence (DNA): TGTGCCAGCAGCTTGGGAAGGAATAACTATGGCTACACCTTC. Its translation is CASSLGRNNYGYTF. The chain joins TRBV7-2 to TRBJ1-2; D remains ambiguous. This CDR3 region has 14 residues. V lost 3 bases to trimming and J lost 1 base, with 9 bases between them. Germline V gives CDR1 SGHTA, CDR2 FQGNSA.

This clone has a count of ten or more. V gene TRBV4-1 combines with J gene TRBJ1-2; no definite D call. Trimming stripped 0 bases from V and 8 bases from J, with 16 bases between. The CDR3 loop spans 15 amino acids. CDR1 MGHRA and CDR2 YSYEKL come from the germline V gene. CDR3 DNA sequence: TGCGCCAGCAGCCAAGAGTGGGGAGGGCTCGGGGGCTACACCTTC. Protein: CASSQEWGGLGGYTF.

In its sample, this clone ranks as medium-sized. The chain combines TRBV6-1 with TRBJ2-2, with 9 bases lining up with TRBD2. CDR3 size: 14 residues. V lost 7 bases to trimming and J lost 2 bases; unmatched junction nucleotides: 2. CDR1 and CDR2 from the germline V gene are MNHNS and SASEGT. The DNA for the CDR3 is TGTGCCAGCAAGACTAGCGGAAACACCGGGGAGCTGTTTTTT. It encodes CASKTSGNTGELFF.

In its sample, this clone was seen a few times. One junction end does not reproduce the germline sequence, and a read error may be involved. J is TRBJ1-1 and V is TRBV12-3 or TRBV12-4; D gene uncertain. CDR3 length: 12 residues. The CDR3 DNA follows: TGTGCCAGCAGTCCCCAGGAGACTGAGGCTTTCTTT. Translation: CASSPQETEAFF.

This clone was seen many times. The chain joins TRBV20-1 to TRBJ1-1; D is unresolved. CDR1 and CDR2 (germline): DFQATT, SNEGSKA (reference sequence). V lost 3 bases and J 4 bases, leaving 15 bases between the germline ends. The CDR3 loop spans 14 amino acids. CDR3 nucleotide sequence: TGCAGTGCTAGTCCCTCTTTTCACCCCACTGAAGCTTTCTTT. Amino acid sequence: CSASPSFHPTEAFF.

With regard to this clone: At one end the junction does not follow the germline gene, possibly because of a read error. The chain links TRBV9 to TRBJ1-1; no firm D call. Germline V gene lookup returns CDR1 SGDLS and CDR2 YYNGEE. This CDR3 region has 15 residues. The CDR3 protein is CARSGPIIENTEAFF. As DNA, the CDR3 is TGTGCCAGAAGCGGCCCGATTATCGAGAACACTGAAGCTTTCTTT.

The chain uses TRBV2 and TRBJ1-5; D is perhaps TRBD1 (5 bases). The CDR3 spans 15 residues. Trimming stripped 0 bases from V and 6 bases from J, with 12 bases between. The germline gives CDR1 SNHLY, CDR2 FYNNEI. The CDR3 spells CASSEALGGSQPQHF. The DNA for the CDR3 is TGTGCCAGCAGTGAAGCACTCGGGGGTAGTCAGCCCCAGCATTTT.

This clone has at least ten counts. Other nucleotide sequences in the sample specify the same CDR3. The chain joins TRBV7-8 to TRBJ2-1; TRBD1 aligns across 9 bases. Germline CDR1 reads SGHVS; CDR2 reads FQNEAQ. Trimming removed 5 bases from V and 5 bases from J; junction bases left unmatched: 7. The CDR3 spans 15 residues. CDR3 region: CASSRRQGVNNEQFF. CDR3 nucleotides: TGTGCCAGCAGCCGACGACAGGGGGTCAACAATGAGCAGTTCTTC.